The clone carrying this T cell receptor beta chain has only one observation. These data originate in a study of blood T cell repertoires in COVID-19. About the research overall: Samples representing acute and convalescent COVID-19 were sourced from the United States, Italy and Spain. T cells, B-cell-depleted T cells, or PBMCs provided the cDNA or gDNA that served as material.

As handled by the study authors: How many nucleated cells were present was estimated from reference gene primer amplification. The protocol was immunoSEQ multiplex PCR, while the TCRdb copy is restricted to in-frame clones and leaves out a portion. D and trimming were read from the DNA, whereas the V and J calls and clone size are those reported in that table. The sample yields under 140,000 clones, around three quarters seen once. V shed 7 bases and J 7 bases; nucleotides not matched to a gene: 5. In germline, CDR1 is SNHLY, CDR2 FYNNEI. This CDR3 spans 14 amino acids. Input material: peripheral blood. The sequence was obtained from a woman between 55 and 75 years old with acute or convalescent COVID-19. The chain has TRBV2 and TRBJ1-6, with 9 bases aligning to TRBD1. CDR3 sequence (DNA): TGTGCCAGCAACCGGGACAGGGTAAATTCACCCCTCCACTTT. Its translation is CASNRDRVNSPLHF.